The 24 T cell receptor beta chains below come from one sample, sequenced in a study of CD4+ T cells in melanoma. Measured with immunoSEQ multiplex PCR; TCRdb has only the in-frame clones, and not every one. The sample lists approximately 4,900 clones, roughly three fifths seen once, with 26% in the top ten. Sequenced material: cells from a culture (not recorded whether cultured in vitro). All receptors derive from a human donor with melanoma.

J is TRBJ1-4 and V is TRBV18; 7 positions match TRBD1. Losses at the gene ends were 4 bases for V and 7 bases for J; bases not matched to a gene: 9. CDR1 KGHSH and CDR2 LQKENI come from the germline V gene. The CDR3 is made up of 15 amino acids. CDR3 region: CASSLRDSLAEKLFF. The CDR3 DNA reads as TGTGCCAGCTCACTTAGGGACAGCCTTGCTGAAAAACTGTTTTTT.

The CDR3 nucleotides read TGTGCCAGCAGCGCCGGGACAGGGGGCATGGGCTATGGCTACACCTTC. It codes for CASSAGTGGMGYGYTF. The genes are TRBV6-6 and TRBJ1-2; the match to TRBD1 covers 12 bases. This CDR3 is 16 amino acids long. V was pared by 6 bases and J by 4 bases, with 9 bases of the junction left unmatched. Germline V gene data show CDR1 as MNHNY and CDR2 as SVGAGI (reference sequence).

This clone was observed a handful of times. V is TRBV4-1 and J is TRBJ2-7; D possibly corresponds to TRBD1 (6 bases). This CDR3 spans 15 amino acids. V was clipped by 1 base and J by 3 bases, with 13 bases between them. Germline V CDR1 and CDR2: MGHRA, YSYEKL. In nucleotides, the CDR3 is TGCGCCAGCAGCCAAGCCCCGGACAGCCTCTACGAGCAGTACTTC. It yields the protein CASSQAPDSLYEQYF.

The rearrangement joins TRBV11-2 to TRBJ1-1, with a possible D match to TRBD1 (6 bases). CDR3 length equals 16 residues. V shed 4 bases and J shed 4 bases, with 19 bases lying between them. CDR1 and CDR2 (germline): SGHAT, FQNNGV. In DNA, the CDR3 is TGTGCCAGCAGCTCCCGACAGGCGTTTCGTTCCACTGAAGCTTTCTTT. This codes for CASSSRQAFRSTEAFF.

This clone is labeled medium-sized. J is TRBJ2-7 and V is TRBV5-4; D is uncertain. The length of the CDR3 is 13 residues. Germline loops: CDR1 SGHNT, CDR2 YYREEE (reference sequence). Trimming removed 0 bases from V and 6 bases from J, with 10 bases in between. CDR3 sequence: CASSLVGRAEQYF. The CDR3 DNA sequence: TGTGCCAGCAGCTTGGTAGGGCGCGCCGAGCAGTACTTC.

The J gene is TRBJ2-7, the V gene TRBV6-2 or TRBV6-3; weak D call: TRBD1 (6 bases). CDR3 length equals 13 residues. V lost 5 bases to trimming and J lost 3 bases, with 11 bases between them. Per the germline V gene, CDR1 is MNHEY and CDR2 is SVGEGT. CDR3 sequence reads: CASSMQGFYEQYF. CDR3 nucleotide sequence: TGTGCCAGCAGTATGCAGGGGTTCTACGAGCAGTACTTC.

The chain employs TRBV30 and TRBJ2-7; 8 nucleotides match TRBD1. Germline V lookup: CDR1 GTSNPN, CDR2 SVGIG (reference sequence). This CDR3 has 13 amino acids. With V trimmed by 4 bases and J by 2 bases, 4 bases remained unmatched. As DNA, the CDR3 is TGTGCCTGGACCGGGACAGGAGCCTACGAGCAGTACTTC. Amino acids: CAWTGTGAYEQYF.

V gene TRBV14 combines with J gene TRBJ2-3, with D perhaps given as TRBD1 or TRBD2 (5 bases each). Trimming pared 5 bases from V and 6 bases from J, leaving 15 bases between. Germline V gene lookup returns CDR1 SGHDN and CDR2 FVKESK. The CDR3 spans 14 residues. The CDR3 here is CASSSRYGADTQYF. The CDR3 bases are TGTGCCAGCAGCTCAAGATACGGGGCGGATACGCAGTATTTT. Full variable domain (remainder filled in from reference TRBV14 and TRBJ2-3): EAGVTQFPSHSVIEKGQTVTLRCDPISGHDNLYWYRRVMGKEIKFLLHFVKESKQDESGMPNNRFLAERTGGTYSTLKVQPAELEDSGVYFCASSSRYGADTQYFGPGTRLTVL.

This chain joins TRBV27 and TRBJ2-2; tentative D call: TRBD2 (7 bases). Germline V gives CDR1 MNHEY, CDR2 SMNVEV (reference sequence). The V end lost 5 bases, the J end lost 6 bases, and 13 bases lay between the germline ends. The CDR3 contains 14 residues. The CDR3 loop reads CASSTGGLSGELFF. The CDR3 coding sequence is TGTGCCAGCAGTACCGGGGGGCTCTCCGGGGAGCTGTTTTTT.

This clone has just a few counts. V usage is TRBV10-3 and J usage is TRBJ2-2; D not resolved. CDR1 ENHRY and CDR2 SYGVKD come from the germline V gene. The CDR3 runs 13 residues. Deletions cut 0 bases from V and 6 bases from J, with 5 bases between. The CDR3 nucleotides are TGTGCCATCAGTGAGTCGGGCGCCGGGGAGCTGTTTTTT. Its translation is CAISESGAGELFF.

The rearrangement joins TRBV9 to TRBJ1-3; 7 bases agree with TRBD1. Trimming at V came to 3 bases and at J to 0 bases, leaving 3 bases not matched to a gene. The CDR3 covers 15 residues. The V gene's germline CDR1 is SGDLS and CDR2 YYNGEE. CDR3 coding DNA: TGTGCCAGCAGCGAGACAGGGTACTCTGGAAACACCATATATTTT. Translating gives CASSETGYSGNTIYF.

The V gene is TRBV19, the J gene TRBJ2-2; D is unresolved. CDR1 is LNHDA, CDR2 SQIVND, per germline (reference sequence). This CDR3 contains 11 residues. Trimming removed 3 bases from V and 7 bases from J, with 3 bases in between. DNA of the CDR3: TGTGCCAGTAGTATGTACGGGGAGCTGTTTTTT. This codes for CASSMYGELFF.

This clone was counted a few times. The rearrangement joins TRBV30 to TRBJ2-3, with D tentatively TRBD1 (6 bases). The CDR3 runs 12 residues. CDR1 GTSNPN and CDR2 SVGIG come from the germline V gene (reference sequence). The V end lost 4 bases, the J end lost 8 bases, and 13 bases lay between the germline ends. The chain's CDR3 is CAWTGDTSTQYF. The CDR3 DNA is TGTGCCTGGACAGGGGACACAAGTACGCAGTATTTT.

The CDR3 sequence is CASSTGLAGNEQFF. The DNA for the CDR3 is TGCGCCAGCAGCACGGGACTAGCGGGCAATGAGCAGTTCTTC. The chain employs TRBV5-1 and TRBJ2-1; 12 bases line up with TRBD2. Germline V gives CDR1 SGHRS, CDR2 YFSETQ. V dropped 4 bases and J dropped 6; count of bases not matched to a gene: 2. The CDR3 runs 14 residues.

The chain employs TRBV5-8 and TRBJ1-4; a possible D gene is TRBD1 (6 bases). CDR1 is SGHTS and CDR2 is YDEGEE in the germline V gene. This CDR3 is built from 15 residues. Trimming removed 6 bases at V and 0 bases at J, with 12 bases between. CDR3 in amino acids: CASTWGQATNEKLFF. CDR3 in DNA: TGTGCCAGCACCTGGGGGCAGGCAACTAATGAAAAACTGTTTTTT.

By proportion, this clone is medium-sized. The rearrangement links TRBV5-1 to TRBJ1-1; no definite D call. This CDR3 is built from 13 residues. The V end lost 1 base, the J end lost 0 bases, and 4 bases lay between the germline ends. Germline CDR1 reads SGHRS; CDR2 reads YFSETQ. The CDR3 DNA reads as TGCGCCAGCAGCTTGACAGTGAACACTGAAGCTTTCTTT. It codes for CASSLTVNTEAFF.

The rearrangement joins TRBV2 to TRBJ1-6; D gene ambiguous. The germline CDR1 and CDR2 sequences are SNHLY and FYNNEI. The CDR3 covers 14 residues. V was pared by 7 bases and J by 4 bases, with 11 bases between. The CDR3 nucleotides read TGTGCCAGCATAGGATCAGGTTATAATTCACCCCTCCACTTT. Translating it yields CASIGSGYNSPLHF.

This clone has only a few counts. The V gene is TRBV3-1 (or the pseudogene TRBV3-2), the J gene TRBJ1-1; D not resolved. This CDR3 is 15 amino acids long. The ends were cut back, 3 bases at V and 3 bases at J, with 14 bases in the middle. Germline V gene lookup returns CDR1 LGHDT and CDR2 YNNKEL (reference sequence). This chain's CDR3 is CASSHKRVAYTEAFF. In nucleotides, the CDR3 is TGTGCCAGCAGCCATAAAAGGGTTGCGTACACTGAAGCTTTCTTT.

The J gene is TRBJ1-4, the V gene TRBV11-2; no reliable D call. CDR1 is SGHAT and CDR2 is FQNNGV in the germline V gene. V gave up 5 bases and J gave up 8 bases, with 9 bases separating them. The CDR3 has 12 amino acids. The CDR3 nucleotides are TGTGCCAGCAGCCGTGGGGTAGAAAAACTGTTTTTT. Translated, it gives CASSRGVEKLFF.

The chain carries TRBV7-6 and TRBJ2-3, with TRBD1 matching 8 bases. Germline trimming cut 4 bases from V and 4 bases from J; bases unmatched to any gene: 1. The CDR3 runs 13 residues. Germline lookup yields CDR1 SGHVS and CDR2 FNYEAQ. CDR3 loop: CASSWGQADTQYF. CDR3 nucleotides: TGTGCCAGCAGCTGGGGACAGGCAGATACGCAGTATTTT. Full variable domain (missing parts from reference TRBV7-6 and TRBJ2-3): GAGVSQSPRYKVTKRGQDVALRCDPISGHVSLYWYRQALGQGPEFLTYFNYEAQQDKSGLPNDRFSAERPEGSISTLTIQRTEQRDSAMYRCASSWGQADTQYFGPGTRLTVL.

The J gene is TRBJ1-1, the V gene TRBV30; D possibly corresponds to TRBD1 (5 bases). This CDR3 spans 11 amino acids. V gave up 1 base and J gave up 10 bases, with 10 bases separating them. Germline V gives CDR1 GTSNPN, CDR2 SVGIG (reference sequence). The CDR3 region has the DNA TGTGCCTGGAGTGAGCTCGGGGGAGCTTTCTTT. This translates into CAWSELGGAFF.

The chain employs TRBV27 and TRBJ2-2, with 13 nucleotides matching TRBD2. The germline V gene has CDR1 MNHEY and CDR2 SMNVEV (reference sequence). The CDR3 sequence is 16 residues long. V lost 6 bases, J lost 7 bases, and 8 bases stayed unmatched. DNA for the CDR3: TGTGCCAGCAGCTCCCGACTAGCGGGGGGACTCGGGGAGCTGTTTTTT. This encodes CASSSRLAGGLGELFF.

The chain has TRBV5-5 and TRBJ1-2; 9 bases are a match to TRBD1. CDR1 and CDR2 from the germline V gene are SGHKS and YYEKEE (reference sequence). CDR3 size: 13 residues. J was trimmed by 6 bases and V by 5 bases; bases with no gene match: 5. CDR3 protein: CASSTGGSNGYTF. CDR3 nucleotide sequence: TGTGCCAGCAGTACAGGGGGCAGCAATGGCTACACCTTC.

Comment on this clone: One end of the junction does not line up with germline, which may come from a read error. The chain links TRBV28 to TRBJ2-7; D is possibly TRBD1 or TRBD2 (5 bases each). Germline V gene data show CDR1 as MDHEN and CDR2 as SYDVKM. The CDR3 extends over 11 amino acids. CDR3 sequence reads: CASSLGNEGHF. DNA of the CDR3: TGTGCCAGCAGTTTAGGTAATGAGGGGCACTTC.